This T cell receptor beta chain emerged from a study of tumor and adjacent non-tumor tissue in lung cancer. TCRbeta libraries were built with three rounds of nested PCR, modified from ARM-PCR. TCRdb re-analysed the multiplex PCR reads in MiXCR, keeping a single row per CDR3 protein. The sample has over 100,000 distinct CDR3 sequences; approximately 71% are singletons. This CDR3 is built from 15 residues. CDR1 is MNHEY and CDR2 is SVGAGI in the germline V gene. With 2 bases removed from V and 2 bases from J, the gap between germline ends came to 13 bases. This sample's RNA came from whole unsorted tissue. In regard to this clonotype: A much larger clone is a single base away; this may be a read error.

This sequence originates from a woman aged 55-69 years with non-small cell lung cancer. The genes are TRBV6-5 and TRBJ2-7; D unresolved. The sequenced sample consisted of lung tumor tissue. The CDR3 sequence is CASSYSGCQPYEQYF. The CDR3 DNA is TGTGCCAGCAGTTACAGTGGATGCCAGCCCTACGAGCAGTACTTC.